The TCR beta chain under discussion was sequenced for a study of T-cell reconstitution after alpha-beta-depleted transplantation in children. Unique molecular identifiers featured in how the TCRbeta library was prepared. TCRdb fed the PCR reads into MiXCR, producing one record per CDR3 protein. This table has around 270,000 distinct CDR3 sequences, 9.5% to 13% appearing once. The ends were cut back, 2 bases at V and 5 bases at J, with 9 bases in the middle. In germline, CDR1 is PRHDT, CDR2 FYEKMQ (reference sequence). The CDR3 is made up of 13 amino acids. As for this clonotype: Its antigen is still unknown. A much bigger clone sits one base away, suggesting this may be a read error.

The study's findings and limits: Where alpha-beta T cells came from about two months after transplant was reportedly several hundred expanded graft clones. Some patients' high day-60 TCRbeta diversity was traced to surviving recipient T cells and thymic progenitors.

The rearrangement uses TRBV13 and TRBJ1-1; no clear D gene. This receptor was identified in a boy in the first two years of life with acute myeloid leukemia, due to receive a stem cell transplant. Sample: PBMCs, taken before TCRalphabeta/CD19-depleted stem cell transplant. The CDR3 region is CASSLWSETEAFF. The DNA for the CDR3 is TGTGCCAGCAGCTTATGGTCGGAGACTGAAGCTTTCTTT. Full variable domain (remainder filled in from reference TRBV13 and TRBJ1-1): AAGVIQSPRHLIKEKRETATLKCYPIPRHDTVYWYQQGPGQDPQFLISFYEKMQSDKGSIPDRFSAQQFSDYHSELNMSSLELGDSALYFCASSLWSETEAFFGQGTRLTVV.